The source of this T cell receptor beta chain is a study of T cell changes during pregnancy in multiple sclerosis. The assay was immunoSEQ multiplex PCR, and TCRdb's table has in-frame clones only and misses some. The table has about 51,000 clones, about 92% seen once. CDR1 LNHDA and CDR2 SQIVND come from the germline V gene (reference sequence). Deletions cut 7 bases from V and 8 bases from J, with 20 bases between. The CDR3 runs to 14 residues. The rearrangement uses TRBV19 and TRBJ1-1; D perhaps matches TRBD1 (5 bases). The TCR originated in a female donor with multiple sclerosis, enrolled in a pregnancy study. The source was CD4+ T cells from peripheral blood mononuclear cells, collected in the third trimester of pregnancy. CDR3 residues: CASTHHHSRGEAFF. CDR3 DNA sequence: TGTGCCAGTACCCACCACCACTCAAGGGGAGAAGCTTTCTTT.